These 24 T cell receptor beta chains came from one sample sequenced in a study of blood T cell repertoires in COVID-19. Only in-frame clones appear in the TCRdb table, and some are missing; sequencing was by immunoSEQ multiplex PCR. The sample has 260,000 or so clones; 83% are singletons. The sample comprised peripheral blood. The receptors derive from an elderly man with acute or convalescent COVID-19.

The chain links TRBV9 to TRBJ2-2; 12 positions agree with TRBD2. This CDR3 has 19 residues. The J segment lost 3 bases and the V segment lost 0 bases, leaving 9 bases of the junction unmatched. In germline, CDR1 is SGDLS, CDR2 YYNGEE. Here the CDR3 DNA reads TGTGCCAGCAGCGTAGCGGTGCTAGCGGGAGGGAGGGACACCGGGGAGCTGTTTTTT. Translating it yields CASSVAVLAGGRDTGELFF.

The V call is TRBV19, the J call TRBJ2-2; D might be TRBD1 (6 bases). This CDR3 has 16 amino acids. V dropped 4 bases and J dropped 0 bases, with 12 bases sitting between them. Germline V CDR1 and CDR2: LNHDA, SQIVND (reference sequence). This chain's CDR3 is CASSTGTIANTGELFF. In DNA, the CDR3 is TGTGCCAGTAGTACGGGGACAATTGCGAACACCGGGGAGCTGTTTTTT.

CDR3 nucleotides: TGCGCCAGCAGCTTGCCGGGTTCCGAGCAGTACTTC. Protein product: CASSLPGSEQYF. V and J are TRBV5-1 and TRBJ2-7, with D unresolved. V was clipped by 1 base and J by 6 bases, with 8 bases between them. Germline assignment: CDR1 SGHRS and CDR2 YFSETQ. CDR3 length: 12 residues.

CDR3 DNA sequence: TGTGCCAGTGCCGACAGGGGCGGCACAGATACGCAGTATTTT. Amino acids: CASADRGGTDTQYF. The chain recombines TRBV19 with TRBJ2-3; 8 bases are a match to TRBD1. Unmatched junction bases numbered 5, after V lost 8 bases and J lost 1 base. CDR1 is LNHDA and CDR2 is SQIVND in the germline V gene (reference sequence). The CDR3 extends over 14 amino acids. Full variable domain (rest looked up from reference TRBV19 and TRBJ2-3): DGGITQSPKYLFRKEGQNVTLSCEQNLNHDAMYWYRQDPGQGLRLIYYSQIVNDFQKGDIAEGYSVSREKKESFPLTVTSAQKNPTAFYLCASADRGGTDTQYFGPGTRLTVL.

J is TRBJ1-2 and V is TRBV6-5; D is ambiguous. Germline V CDR1 and CDR2: MNHEY, SVGAGI. This CDR3 region has 15 residues. V lost 0 bases and J 0 bases, leaving 8 bases between the germline ends. CDR3 sequence: CASSYSRASNYGYTF. CDR3 sequence (DNA): TGTGCCAGCAGTTACTCGAGAGCCTCTAACTATGGCTACACCTTC.

This chain uses TRBV28 with TRBJ2-7; maybe TRBD2 (5 bases). The CDR3 totals 12 residues. V lost 8 bases, J lost 7 bases, and 15 bases lay in between. Germline V gene lookup returns CDR1 MDHEN and CDR2 SYDVKM. In DNA form, the CDR3 reads TGTGCCAGCTCCTCCCCAAGAGGGGAGCAGTACTTC. As protein: CASSSPRGEQYF.

The chain is built from TRBV27 and TRBJ2-7; D is unclear. CDR3 length: 14 amino acids. Germline V gene data show CDR1 as MNHEY and CDR2 as SMNVEV (reference sequence). V lost 2 bases to trimming and J lost 1 base, with 9 bases between them. CDR3 protein: CASSLRFGSYEQYF. The CDR3 DNA follows: TGTGCCAGCAGTTTACGTTTCGGGTCCTACGAGCAGTACTTC.

The CDR3 DNA sequence: TGTGCCAGCAGCTATCGGACTAGCGACTACAATGAGCAGTTCTTC. This codes for CASSYRTSDYNEQFF. The chain is built from TRBV5-5 and TRBJ2-1, with 9 bases matching TRBD2. CDR1 and CDR2 (germline): SGHKS, YYEKEE (reference sequence). The CDR3 is 15 residues long. With 3 bases clipped from V and 3 bases from J, the junction kept 4 bases outside the gene matches.

The gene calls are TRBV2 and TRBJ1-5; no definite D call. The germline V and J ends were trimmed by 4 bases and 2 bases, with 9 bases remaining between them. There are 14 residues in the CDR3. Germline V gene data show CDR1 as SNHLY and CDR2 as FYNNEI. In DNA, the CDR3 is TGTGCCAGCAGTGGGAGTACGGGCAATCAGCCCCAGCATTTT. This translates into CASSGSTGNQPQHF.

The chain recombines TRBV3-1 (or the pseudogene TRBV3-2) with TRBJ1-1; possible D gene TRBD1, 5 bases. From germline, CDR1 is LGHDT and CDR2 YNNKEL (reference sequence). V lost 2 bases and J lost 1, with 11 bases in between. The CDR3 is 15 residues long. Here the CDR3 DNA reads TGTGCCAGCAGCCAATTAGGACAACCGAACACTGAAGCTTTCTTT. Residues: CASSQLGQPNTEAFF.

The V and J genes are TRBV19 and TRBJ2-7; a weak D match, TRBD1 (6 bases). The CDR3 consists of 15 residues. Trimming took 6 bases from V and 4 from J, leaving 19 bases between them. The germline V gene has CDR1 LNHDA and CDR2 SQIVND (reference sequence). Here the CDR3 DNA reads TGTGCCAGTAGCCCACTCCGGGACAAGAGATACGAGCAGTACTTC. Translating it yields CASSPLRDKRYEQYF.

The rearrangement uses TRBV18 and TRBJ2-2; D remains unclear. CDR3 length: 13 amino acids. Germline CDR1 and CDR2: KGHSH and LQKENI. V lost 2 bases to trimming and J lost 4 bases, with 5 bases between them. Written as DNA, the CDR3 is TGTGCCAGCTCACCATCCCGCACCGGGGAGCTGTTTTTT. Amino acids: CASSPSRTGELFF.

V usage is TRBV20-1 and J usage is TRBJ2-5, with D possibly TRBD1 on 6 matching bases. Germline lookup yields CDR1 DFQATT and CDR2 SNEGSKA (reference sequence). V was cut by 7 bases and J by 5 bases, with 11 bases left in between. The CDR3 length is 11 residues. The CDR3 bases are TGCAGTGTTACGCAGGGGGAGACCCAGTACTTC. Translating it yields CSVTQGETQYF.

This chain connects TRBV5-1 to TRBJ2-5, with 14 nucleotides matching TRBD2. The ends lost 2 bases at V and 0 bases at J; junction bases unmatched: 6. Germline lookup yields CDR1 SGHRS and CDR2 YFSETQ. This CDR3 is built from 18 residues. The CDR3 protein is CASSFGLAGGPYQETQYF. CDR3 nucleotides: TGCGCCAGCAGCTTTGGACTAGCGGGGGGACCGTACCAAGAGACCCAGTACTTC.

This clone is a singleton in its sample. The rearrangement joins TRBV5-1 to TRBJ2-5, with 12 bases matching TRBD2. Germline CDR1 and CDR2: SGHRS and YFSETQ. The CDR3 spans 14 residues. V dropped 7 bases and J dropped 4; count of bases not matched to a gene: 5. The DNA for the CDR3 is TGCGCCAGCTCCCTAGCGGGGGGGGGAGAGACCCAGTACTTC. Its protein is CASSLAGGGETQYF.

The chain links TRBV19 to TRBJ2-5, with D unresolved. Germline V gene sequence: CDR1 LNHDA, CDR2 SQIVND (reference sequence). With 3 bases removed from V and 0 bases from J, the gap between germline ends came to 11 bases. This CDR3 contains 15 residues. In DNA, the CDR3 is TGTGCCAGTAGTATCGGTAGATATTACCAAGAGACCCAGTACTTC. Translated: CASSIGRYYQETQYF.

The genes are TRBV28 and TRBJ2-6, with D tentatively TRBD1 (5 bases). The CDR3 sequence is 14 residues long. Trimming took off 3 bases at V and 7 bases at J, with 10 bases between the two ends. The germline V gene has CDR1 MDHEN and CDR2 SYDVKM. In nucleotides, the CDR3 is TGTGCCAGCAGTTTTTTGACAGCCGCCAACGTCCTGACTTTC. It is translated as CASSFLTAANVLTF.

V and J are TRBV6-5 and TRBJ2-1; the D gene is possibly TRBD2 (6 bases). The CDR3 extends over 12 amino acids. V was shortened by 7 bases and J by 7 bases, with 11 bases between the two germline ends. Per germline, CDR1 MNHEY and CDR2 SVGAGI. The CDR3 protein is CASKDGGNEQFF. The CDR3 region has the DNA TGTGCCAGCAAAGACGGGGGAAATGAGCAGTTCTTC.

The rearrangement joins TRBV10-3 to TRBJ1-5; tentative D call: TRBD1 (6 bases). Trimming pared 0 bases from V and 1 base from J, leaving 16 bases between. Germline CDR1 and CDR2: ENHRY and SYGVKD. CDR3 size: 18 residues. For the CDR3, the DNA is TGTGCCATCAGTGAGTCCGAGGGGGGGGGCGGAAGCAATCAGCCCCAGCATTTT. This codes for CAISESEGGGGSNQPQHF.

V gene TRBV2 combines with J gene TRBJ2-7; D unresolved. The CDR3 has 12 amino acids. The germline gives CDR1 SNHLY, CDR2 FYNNEI. V lost 4 bases and J 3 bases, leaving 7 bases between the germline ends. The CDR3 protein is CASSASNYEQYF. CDR3 sequence (DNA): TGTGCCAGCAGTGCATCCAACTACGAGCAGTACTTC.

The chain links TRBV29-1 to TRBJ1-4, with a possible D match to TRBD1 (6 bases). The CDR3 has 14 residues. Germline loops: CDR1 SQVTM, CDR2 ANQGSEA. Trimming cost V 6 bases and J 8 bases, with 19 bases left between them. The DNA of the CDR3 is TGCAGCGTACAAAGGGGGAATGAGGAGGAAAAACTGTTTTTT. Translating it yields CSVQRGNEEEKLFF. Supplemented by reference TRBV29-1 and TRBJ1-4, the full variable domain reads SAVISQKPSRDICQRGTSLTIQCQVDSQVTMMFWYRQQPGQSLTLIATANQGSEATYESGFVIDKFPISRPNLTFSTLTVSNMSPEDSSIYLCSVQRGNEEEKLFFGSGTQLSVL.

The J gene is TRBJ2-7, the V gene TRBV7-2, with 8 bases that match TRBD2. Germline V gene lookup returns CDR1 SGHTA and CDR2 FQGNSA. V lost 2 bases and J lost 1; bases outside the gene matches: 4. CDR3 size: 15 residues. The CDR3 region is CASSLTSGPSYEQYF. The DNA of the CDR3 is TGTGCCAGCAGCTTAACTAGCGGTCCTTCCTACGAGCAGTACTTC.

V is TRBV2 and J is TRBJ2-5, with TRBD1 matching over 8 bases. Per germline, CDR1 SNHLY and CDR2 FYNNEI. V was clipped by 5 bases and J by 7 bases; unmatched bases: 9. The CDR3 loop spans 14 amino acids. Here the CDR3 DNA reads TGTGCCAGCAGTCCCGGGTGGGGGACAGGGACCCAGTACTTC. Encoded protein: CASSPGWGTGTQYF.

This clone was picked up many times. The chain has TRBV3-1 (or the pseudogene TRBV3-2) and TRBJ1-1, with D hard to call. The CDR3 runs to 15 residues. Germline loops: CDR1 LGHDT, CDR2 YNNKEL (reference sequence). V lost 4 bases, J lost 1 base, and 13 bases lay in between. The CDR3 reads CASSLGIGRNTEAFF. As DNA, the CDR3 is TGTGCCAGCAGCCTTGGAATAGGGAGGAACACTGAAGCTTTCTTT.